This T cell receptor beta chain was sequenced in a study of siplizumab effects on memory and regulatory T cells. Method: immunoSEQ multiplex PCR; TCRdb's copy keeps in-frame clones and lacks some. The sample consists of approximately 110,000 clones, under 95% of them appearing once. From germline, CDR1 is LGHNT and CDR2 FRNRAP. The CDR3 spans 14 residues. With 7 bases clipped from V and 4 bases from J, the junction kept 8 bases outside the gene matches. Findings of the study overall: Naive T cells appeared more varied than memory cells and looked like key alloresponse contributors. Alloreactive sequences tracing back to unstimulated CD4+ memory cells were significantly reduced by siplizumab. Mappable CD4+ clones that were alloreactive averaged approximately 64% Treg-derived with siplizumab versus roughly 25% in controls. The authors could not assign a naive or memory phenotype to roughly 80-95% of proliferating CD4+ or CD8+ clones.

In regard to this clone: Antigen unknown.

Sequencing was performed on Tregs sorted from blood. The TCR comes from a human donor in good health. The V gene is TRBV12-5, the J gene TRBJ2-3, with 7 bases that match TRBD2. The CDR3 DNA follows: TGTGCTAGTGTTCTGCGGGGGATCGCAGATACGCAGTATTTT. It codes for CASVLRGIADTQYF.